These T cell receptor beta chains were read from a single sample in a study of ipilimumab plus nivolumab after autologous stem cell transplantation. The assay was immunoSEQ multiplex PCR, and TCRdb's table has in-frame clones only and misses some. The sample shows more than 13,000 clones, roughly 74% of them seen only once. This material consisted of PBMCs, taken in a trial of ipilimumab plus nivolumab as post-transplant consolidation. Receptors originate from a male donor with primary mediastinal lymphoma. The CDR3 runs from the conserved cysteine through the conserved F or W.

>TRBV6-6
CASSYPGQGDDTQYF
>TRBV12-5
CASGLVEGLAYNEQFF
>TRBV6-5
CASSPRQGMEETQYF
>TRBV14
CASTVSGRDTQYF
>TRBV2
CASLQGRRTPLHF
>TRBV28
CASSQHRGLGVTEAFF
>TRBV5-1
CASSSEVVSEQYF
>TRBV11-1
CASSLVGAYGYTF
>TRBV10-2
CASIPRQGLDQETQYF
>TRBV2
CASSGRGGAGNQPQHF
>TRBV2
CASSERQGRTYEQYF
>TRBV11-1
CASSQTGTDTQYF
>TRBV28
CASLQRGRGNQPQHF
>TRBV6-5
CASSPAWGLIGGYTF
>TRBV5-1
CASRTGQDYGYTF
>TRBV10-3
CAIRAAGPGQETQYF
>TRBV11-2
CASSGLAGGEQYF
>TRBV10-3
CAISGSENTEAFF
>TRBV6-6
CASSYRDPPGNTEAFF
>TRBV4-2
CASSQDYVVNTEAFF
>TRBV27
CASNGQGIAEAFF
>TRBV7-2
CASSSQAGFEQYF
>TRBV28
CASSLSGGSSYEQYF
>TRBV5-8
CASSHETGGWNTEAFF
>TRBV2
CASSTGLAVPGEQFF
>TRBV7-9
CASGVIRALGTNEKLFF
>TRBV7-9
CASSPTGTEKLFF
>TRBV12-5
CASGLVPGGNEQFF
>TRBV2
CASSERGGYSNQPQHF
>TRBV10-3
CAISGGGQGGSYEQYF
>TRBV9
CASSGPGLYNEQFF